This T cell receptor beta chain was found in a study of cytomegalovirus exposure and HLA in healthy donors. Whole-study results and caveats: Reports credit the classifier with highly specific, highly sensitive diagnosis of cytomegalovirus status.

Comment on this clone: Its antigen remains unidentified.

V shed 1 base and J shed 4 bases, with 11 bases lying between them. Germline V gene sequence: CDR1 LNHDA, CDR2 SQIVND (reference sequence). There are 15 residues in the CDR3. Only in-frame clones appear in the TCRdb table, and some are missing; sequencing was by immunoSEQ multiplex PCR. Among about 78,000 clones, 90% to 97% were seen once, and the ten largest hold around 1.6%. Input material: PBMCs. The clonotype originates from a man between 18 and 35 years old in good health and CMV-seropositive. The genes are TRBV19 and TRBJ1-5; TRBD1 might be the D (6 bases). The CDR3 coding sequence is TGTGCCAGTAGTATAGTATGGGGGCAAAATCAGCCCCAGCATTTT. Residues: CASSIVWGQNQPQHF.